This T cell receptor (beta chain) was obtained from a study of cytomegalovirus exposure and HLA in healthy donors (dated by TCRdb to the late 2010s). Regarding the complete study: In an earlier analysis of 587 of the donors, 276 Gb of sequence data and 90 million to 130 million unique TCR beta sequences from about 179 million T cells were reported. Rather than drawing on any new phenotypic data, the later analysis identified candidate immune exposures from TCR beta sequences and the way those sequences occurred across donors. The T cell repertoires of 666 subjects were profiled by immunosequencing and related to cytomegalovirus serostatus. On average, around 240,000 unique TCR beta nucleotide sequences were sequenced per donor among some 430 genotyped donors of the cohort, with 15% to 20% of those sequences being non-productive. Typing coverage varied by locus: roughly 629-640 donors for A, B, C, DRB1 and DQB1; roughly 500 for DQA1; about 600 for DPA1; more than 450 for DPB1. In addition to the first cohort of 666 subjects, a separate validation cohort of 130 or so different subjects was used. The study aimed to test whether cataloging public T cell receptors could reveal signatures of past pathogen exposure. Alongside the repertoire data, information on donor age, sex, ethnicity and CMV serostatus was compiled. In a later genetic analysis, genome-wide SNP genotypes for about three fifths of the 666 donors were used, and that subset was treated as a discovery cohort. A later analysis re-analyzed previously published TCR beta repertoires from approximately 700 donors and added high-resolution HLA genotyping to study TCR occurrence patterns. An earlier analysis of approximately 640 of the donors applied high-throughput TCR beta sequencing to assess whether each TCR beta V gene segment acted as functional or pseudogenic. All discovery cohort repertoires had been generated using a single sequencing platform. Roughly 300 gigabases of sequencing data and tens of millions of unique TCR sequences were included in an early release covering several hundred HLA-typed donors. To predict cytomegalovirus infection status, the study brought together high-throughput TCR immunosequencing, statistical association of individual TCRs with disease status, and machine learning. Several DR-DQ haplotypes were handled as single units for association and clustering because linkage in the cohort was strong. Class I and class II HLA loci were covered by the typing at four-digit resolution. Among the approximately 400 genotyped donors, under 90% belonged to the genetic ancestry cluster associated with self-reported Caucasian donors.

Regarding this clone: The target of this receptor is not known. Base qualities are not recorded, but no much larger clone differs from it by a single base.

Summary of the overall study and its limitations: Assigning TCR associations to individual alleles was difficult when HLA alleles, especially DR and DQ, strongly co-occurred. Linkage disequilibrium might explain the correlated functional status among segregating V segments, but an unknown experimental factor could not be ruled out. For the cohort, immune exposure information was limited to CMV serostatus. Several of the top co-occurrence clusters appeared to be linked to parvovirus B19, influenza, CMV and Epstein-Barr virus, according to a later analysis. Some IMGT-functional V segments, including TRBV6-2 and TRBV6-3, could not be distinguished by the 87-base-pair reads and were therefore excluded. Because counts were too low, roughly 18 rarely observed V segments, including chromosome 9 orphons, were left out of the earlier analysis of 500 to 650 of the donors. An association between a missense DCLRE1C variant and V-gene and J-gene trimming of TCR beta chains was found in a later genetic analysis and replicated in an independent cohort. The cohort was sequenced for TCR beta chains only, and without alpha or paired-chain data the features that could be detected were limited. A total of fewer than 200 TCR beta chains were listed by the study as associated with cytomegalovirus. The authors suggested that the approach could potentially be extended to other disease states and immunological phenotypes. Specific HLA alleles were associated with 18,000 or so TCR beta sequences at a false discovery rate of 0.05 in a later analysis. Because HLA typing was unavailable for some donors at each locus, only the typed subset was used in association tests. A later analysis found that HLA-associated TCR beta chains were more clonally expanded and had lower generation probabilities than equally common non-associated chains. Broadly in line with IMGT annotations, most TCR beta V segments showed up in productive rearrangements about 87% or about 30% of the time in an earlier analysis of approximately 600 of the donors. In a later analysis, TCR association rates were found to vary across HLA loci, with the most associated TCRs seen for DRB1 alleles and the fewest for HLA-C alleles. In vitro tests confirmed that a few of the cytomegalovirus-associated TCR beta chains recognize cytomegalovirus antigens. According to a later analysis, most CMV-associated TCR beta chains appeared to be HLA-restricted, and the HLA associations seemed to be driven largely by CMV exposure. A further reported finding was that TCR beta sequences accurately predicted the HLA-A and HLA-B alleles for most subjects in the first cohort. A group of highly shared sequence variants was considered likely to be a technical artifact of the sequencing pipeline. The classifier was reported to diagnose cytomegalovirus status with high specificity and sensitivity in both the original cohort and the validation cohort. The presence/absence analyses assumed that sequencing depth was roughly uniform across donors, and that assumption may not be true. Most TCR sequences were seen in very few donors, while some public TCRs were found in many individuals. Compared with the roughly 700-donor mean, donors in an Asian-associated ancestry cluster had fewer N-insertions in productive TCRs, according to a later genetic analysis.

Clipping removes 11 bases from V and 4 bases from J, with 22 as the unmatched junction base count. CDR1 is given as LNHDA and CDR2 as SQIVND, both from the germline V gene (reference sequence). Taken from cysteine to phenylalanine, the CDR3 has 18 residues. Just CDR3 DNA is preserved here, 54 bases in frame from base 1. The cohort comprised hundreds of healthy bone marrow donors. At the time of sampling, every cohort member was nominally healthy, though immune exposures that went unrecorded were likely present. The donor tested CMV seronegative, placing the donor among the 350 to 400 seronegative members of the cohort. Each donor provided a peripheral blood sample, and peripheral blood mononuclear cells were used for TCR beta sequencing. The Qiagen DNeasy Blood Extraction Kit was used to extract genomic DNA from the blood cell samples. Library prep was done by the immunoSEQ multiplex PCR assay. For the multiplex PCR, a mixture combining 60 forward primers for TCR Vbeta segments and 13 reverse primers for TCR Jbeta segments was used. A multiplex PCR assay on genomic DNA amplified the CDR3 region of rearranged TCR beta genes. Amplified TCR beta libraries were sequenced as 87-base-pair reads on the Illumina HiSeq System. Regarding the original processing steps: A later analysis counted about 76 million unique TCR beta chains across the 700 or so repertoires, and around 12 million of these chains were shared by at least two donors. Raw reads were error-corrected and collapsed into unique sequences with a nearest-neighbor algorithm that merged closely related sequences to remove PCR and sequencing errors. CDR3 sequences were aligned to IMGT reference sequences to assign V, D and J gene segments. For a sequence to be retained, a match of at least six nucleotides to both a V gene segment and a J gene segment was required. Rearrangements were classified as productive when the CDR3 lacked stop codons and remained in frame with V and J, and all other rearrangements were classified as non-productive. CDR3 was defined according to IMGT convention as the region running from the second conserved V-encoded cysteine to the conserved J-encoded phenylalanine. The earlier analysis of 587 of the donors excluded sequences that lacked an unambiguous match to a single V gene segment. An earlier analysis of 587 of the donors classified V segments as functional when productive rearrangements were above 56.7% and as segregating when the standard deviation between donors was above 5%. A statistical classification framework was built to diagnose cytomegalovirus status from the catalog of TCR beta chain sequences. V and J gene assignment, in a later analysis, came from comparing TCR nucleotide sequences with IMGT/GENE-DB human TR gene sequences. Using the TCRdist pipeline, a later analysis assigned CDR3 sequences along with most-parsimonious VDJ recombination scenarios. In a later analysis, each TCR beta chain was defined by its CDR3 amino acid sequence together with its V-gene family, and reads lacking a unique V-gene family were excluded. To address suspected cross-contamination and a sequencing artifact, a later analysis removed 550 to 750 highly shared, low-generation-probability nucleotide sequences. For each public chain, a later analysis derived a clonal expansion index from normalized ranks of inferred template counts within each repertoire. In a later analysis, generation probabilities were computed with a VDJ recombination model fitted to out-of-frame rearrangements, and the resulting probabilities were checked against IGoR. In a later analysis, TCR-TCR, TCR-HLA and TCR-CMV co-occurrence was scored with hypergeometric tests, and a repertoire-size bias correction was applied to TCR pairs. False discovery rates were estimated in a later analysis by permuting HLA or CMV assignments 20 times. A later analysis grouped co-occurring TCRs with DBSCAN, adding TCRdist sequence similarity when clustering within HLA-allele-positive subsets. For co-occurrence clustering, repertoires with fewer than 30,000 or more than 120,000 public chains were excluded, along with a handful of repertoires with anomalous nucleotide sharing. TCRdb provides this immuneACCESS table in a form limited to in-frame rearrangements. Some clones are lacking; in checked studies, under half of them reflect an unresolved V gene, and why the rest are absent is not known. That table supplies the V and J calls and clone size; D and trimming were determined from the DNA. The sample table lists about 160,000 clones, 87% of them with a count of one. In total, the top ten clones hold more than 0.7% of the sample.

Recombination linked TRBV19 to TRBJ1-2; 10 central bases correspond to TRBD1. Sequencing input: PBMCs. The receptor's source is a woman in her 30s in good health and CMV-seronegative. Read as DNA, the sequence is TGTGCCGACCAGAGGCCTCTCACGACAGGGGGCGCCGGCTATGGCTACACCTTC. This yields the protein CADQRPLTTGGAGYGYTF.